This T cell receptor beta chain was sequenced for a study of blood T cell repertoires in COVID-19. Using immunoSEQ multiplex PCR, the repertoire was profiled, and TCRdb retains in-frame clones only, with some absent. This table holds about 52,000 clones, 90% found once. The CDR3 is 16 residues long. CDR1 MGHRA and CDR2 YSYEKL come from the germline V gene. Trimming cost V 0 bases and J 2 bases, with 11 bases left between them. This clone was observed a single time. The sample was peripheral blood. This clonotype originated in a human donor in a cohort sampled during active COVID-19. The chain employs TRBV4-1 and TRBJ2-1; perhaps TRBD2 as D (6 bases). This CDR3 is CASSQDSEGTYNEQFF. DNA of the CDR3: TGCGCCAGCAGCCAAGATTCGGAGGGGACCTACAATGAGCAGTTCTTC.